These 12 T cell receptor beta chains were all obtained from the same sample, sequenced in a study of response to subunit inactivated influenza vaccine. TCRdb redid the calling of the RT-PCR reads with MiXCR, one entry per CDR3 protein. This sample has about 520,000 distinct CDR3 sequences, with 11% found just once. The sequences come from PBMCs from blood, collected 45 days after vaccination. The receptors were gathered from a man aged 50-59 years who received an inactivated influenza vaccine.

This clonotype was counted ten times or more. The chain has TRBV6-5 and TRBJ1-1; D gene uncertain. CDR3 size: 11 residues. Per germline, CDR1 MNHEY and CDR2 SVGAGI. V gave up 7 bases and J gave up 1 base, with 4 bases separating them. CDR3 DNA sequence: TGTGCCAGCATTAGGAACACTGAAGCTTTCTTT. The encoded protein is CASIRNTEAFF.

This clonotype was seen at least ten times. The DNA of the CDR3 is TGTGCCAGCAGTTCTAATAAAGCGACTAGCGGGAGGAACGAGCAGTACTTC. This sequence encodes CASSSNKATSGRNEQYF. The rearrangement links TRBV27 to TRBJ2-7; 13 nucleotides align to TRBD2. The germline CDR1 and CDR2 sequences are MNHEY and SMNVEV (reference sequence). The CDR3 sequence is 17 residues long. Trimming at V came to 4 bases and at J to 5 bases, leaving 11 bases not matched to a gene.

In its sample, this clonotype was seen a few times. The chain couples TRBV12-3 or TRBV12-4 to TRBJ2-1, with a possible D match to TRBD1 (6 bases). Trimming left V 3 bases short and J 4 bases short, with 10 bases between. The CDR3 is 14 residues long. CDR3 sequence: CASSFWGPYNEQFF. The CDR3 nucleotides are TGTGCCAGCAGTTTTTGGGGGCCTTACAATGAGCAGTTCTTC.

The rearrangement links TRBV7-2 to TRBJ1-2; 8 bases are a match to TRBD1. From germline, CDR1 is SGHTA and CDR2 FQGNSA. With V trimmed by 4 bases and J by 10 bases, 8 bases remained unmatched. This CDR3 has 13 residues. The CDR3 sequence is CASSSGQETHYTF. DNA for the CDR3: TGTGCCAGCAGCTCGGGACAGGAAACCCACTACACCTTC.

The V and J genes are TRBV20-1 and TRBJ2-1; D perhaps matches TRBD2 (5 bases). Germline assignment: CDR1 DFQATT and CDR2 SNEGSKA (reference sequence). Trimming removed 2 bases from V and 9 bases from J, with 17 bases in between. There are 14 residues in the CDR3. The CDR3 sequence is CSARPTHLASEQFF. CDR3 DNA sequence: TGCAGTGCTAGACCTACCCATCTAGCATCTGAGCAGTTCTTC.

This clonotype was picked up a small number of times. The rearrangement joins TRBV7-2 to TRBJ2-2; no reliable D call. The CDR3 has 15 residues. In germline, CDR1 is SGHTA, CDR2 FQGNSA. Trimming pared 2 bases from V and 4 bases from J, leaving 11 bases between. The CDR3 DNA sequence: TGTGCCAGCAGCTTATTAGGGCAGGCCACCGGGGAGCTGTTTTTT. It yields the protein CASSLLGQATGELFF.

The chain carries TRBV9 and TRBJ2-3, with 7 bases aligning to TRBD2. V gave up 2 bases and J gave up 4 bases; unmatched junction bases: 7. This CDR3 spans 15 amino acids. Germline loops: CDR1 SGDLS, CDR2 YYNGEE. Here the CDR3 DNA reads TGTGCCAGCAGCGTTCGGGGGGACCTATCAGATACGCAGTATTTT. This gives the protein CASSVRGDLSDTQYF.

The table lists this clonotype with many counts. CDR3 region: CSANTGFNTEAFF. DNA of the CDR3: TGCAGTGCCAATACAGGATTTAACACTGAAGCTTTCTTT. This chain joins TRBV20-1 and TRBJ1-1; tentatively, D is TRBD1 (5 bases). The CDR3 is 13 amino acids. Between the trimmed V and J ends, which lost 6 bases and 2 bases, there was a span of 13 bases. Looked up from germline, CDR1 is DFQATT and CDR2 is SNEGSKA (reference sequence).

This clonotype has a single count. The chain combines TRBV5-1 with TRBJ1-1; a possible D gene is TRBD1 (6 bases). V was trimmed by 3 bases and J by 6 bases, leaving 18 bases between them. This CDR3 has 15 amino acids. Germline assignment: CDR1 SGHRS and CDR2 YFSETQ. CDR3: CASSSQGNLWAEAFF. CDR3 bases: TGCGCCAGCAGCTCACAGGGTAATCTCTGGGCTGAAGCTTTCTTT.

This clonotype was seen a handful of times. The V and J genes are TRBV20-1 and TRBJ2-7; TRBD2 matches at 10 bases. V was pared by 0 bases and J by 4 bases, with 6 bases of the junction left unmatched. The CDR3 is 15 residues long. Germline CDR1 is DFQATT and CDR2 is SNEGSKA (reference sequence). CDR3 in DNA: TGCAGTGCTAGAGATTTCCCTAGCGGGGGTTACGAGCAGTACTTC. Its protein is CSARDFPSGGYEQYF.

This clonotype was found many times. Sequence at one end of the junction differs from germline and may be a read error. The J gene is TRBJ2-7, the V gene TRBV12-3 or TRBV12-4; D is ambiguous. The CDR3 has 14 amino acids. The CDR3 DNA follows: TGTGCCAGCAGTCCCGGTGCCCCCTCCGACGAGCAGTACTTC. Translation: CASSPGAPSDEQYF.

This rearrangement joins TRBV2 to TRBJ1-6, with a weak D call TRBD1 (5 bases). Germline V gene lookup returns CDR1 SNHLY and CDR2 FYNNEI. This CDR3 is built from 13 residues. V lost 9 bases, J lost 10 bases, and 16 bases lay in between. The CDR3 region has the DNA TGTGCCAGTGAATTAGGGGTACAATCACCCCTCCACTTT. Amino acid sequence: CASELGVQSPLHF. The whole variable domain, remainder taken from reference TRBV2 and TRBJ1-6, is EPEVTQTPSHQVTQMGQEVILRCVPISNHLYFYWYRQILGQKVEFLVSFYNNEISEKSEIFDDQFSVERPDGSNFTLKIRSTKLEDSAMYFCASELGVQSPLHFGNGTRLTVT.